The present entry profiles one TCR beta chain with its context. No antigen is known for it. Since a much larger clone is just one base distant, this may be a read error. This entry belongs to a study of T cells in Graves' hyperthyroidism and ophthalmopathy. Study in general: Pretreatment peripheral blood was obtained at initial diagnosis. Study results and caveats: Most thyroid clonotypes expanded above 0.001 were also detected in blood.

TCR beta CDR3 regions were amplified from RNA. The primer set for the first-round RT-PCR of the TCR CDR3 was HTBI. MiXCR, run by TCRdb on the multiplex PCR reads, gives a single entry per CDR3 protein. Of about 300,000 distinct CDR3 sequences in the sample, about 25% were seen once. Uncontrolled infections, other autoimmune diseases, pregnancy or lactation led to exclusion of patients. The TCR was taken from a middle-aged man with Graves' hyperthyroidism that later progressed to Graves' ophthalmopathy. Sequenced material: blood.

The CDR3 DNA reads as TGTGCCAGTCGCAGGCTCCCTTCTTTCTCCTGCGAGCAGTACTTC. Translating gives CASRRLPSFSCEQYF. The chain has TRBV19 and TRBJ2-7; D is unclear. CDR3 size: 15 residues. Germline CDR1 reads LNHDA; CDR2 reads SQIVND (reference sequence).